This is a list of T cell receptor beta chains from one sample in a study of identical twins. From the 5' RACE reads, TCRdb called clonotypes with MiXCR, one entry per CDR3 protein. The sample records some 1,700,000 distinct CDR3 sequences, less than 40% being singletons. The specimen sequenced was cord blood. These TCRs come from a newborn girl in good health. Both conserved end residues are part of each CDR3. Fields, in order: J gene, D gene, clone size, CDR3 length, V gene, CDR3 protein, CDR3 DNA. D genes are given only for firm matches. Where a row states a size, it is once, few, many or the class of an expanded clone; other rows omit it.

TRBJ2-1 | TRBD2 | . | 16 | TRBV5-1 | CASSLATSVTYNEQFF | TGCGCCAGCAGCTTAGCGACTAGCGTCACCTACAATGAGCAGTTCTTC
TRBJ1-1 | TRBD1 | . | 18 | TRBV5-1 | CASSRRPGQGPLNTEAFF | TGCGCCAGCAGCCGACGGCCGGGACAGGGGCCCTTGAACACTGAAGCTTTCTTT
TRBJ1-5 | TRBD1 | . | 15 | TRBV7-2 | CASTMDRGSNQPQHF | TGTGCCAGCACTATGGACAGGGGAAGCAATCAGCCCCAGCATTTT
TRBJ1-2 | . | . | 13 | TRBV25-1 | CASSAGLDYGYTF | TGTGCCAGCAGTGCGGGGTTGGACTATGGCTACACCTTC
TRBJ1-6 | TRBD1 | . | 15 | TRBV6-1 | CASSAPGQKNSPLHF | TGTGCCAGCAGTGCCCCGGGACAGAAGAATTCACCCCTCCACTTT
TRBJ1-2 | . | . | 17 | TRBV7-9 | CASSLGQGWQLYYGYTF | TGTGCCAGCAGCTTAGGCCAGGGATGGCAGCTTTACTATGGCTACACCTTC
TRBJ2-5 | . | many | 13 | TRBV12-3/TRBV12-4 | CASRGQNQETQYF | TGTGCCAGCAGAGGACAGAACCAAGAGACCCAGTACTTC
TRBJ1-6 | TRBD1 | few | 18 | TRBV27 | CASTRDRASSSYNSPLHF | TGTGCCAGCACCCGGGACAGGGCTTCGAGCTCCTATAATTCACCCCTCCACTTT
TRBJ2-3 | TRBD2 | few | 15 | TRBV2 | CASKEGLGFSDTQYF | TGTGCCAGCAAGGAGGGACTAGGATTCTCCGATACGCAGTATTTT
TRBJ1-5 | . | few | 14 | TRBV12-3/TRBV12-4 | CASSFSSVYQPQHF | TGTGCCAGCAGTTTTAGCAGTGTGTATCAGCCCCAGCATTTT
TRBJ2-1 | TRBD2 | . | 14 | TRBV5-1 | CASAKGLEIYEQFF | TGCGCCAGCGCCAAGGGACTAGAGATATATGAGCAGTTCTTC
TRBJ2-3 | . | . | 13 | TRBV14 | CASSRQGLDTQYF | TGTGCCAGCAGCCGCCAGGGGTTGGATACGCAGTATTTT
TRBJ2-1 | . | . | 14 | TRBV3-1 | CASSQDRRYNEQFF | TGTGCCAGCAGCCAAGATCGTCGCTACAATGAGCAGTTCTTC
TRBJ1-5 | . | few | 16 | TRBV6-5 | CASSYSLDSTNQPQHF | TGTGCCAGCAGTTACTCTCTAGACAGCACCAATCAGCCCCAGCATTTT
TRBJ2-1 | . | few | 17 | TRBV16 | CASSQLGLLEPYNEQFF | TGTGCCAGCAGCCAATTAGGTCTCCTCGAGCCCTACAATGAGCAGTTCTTC
TRBJ1-4 | . | . | 13 | TRBV6-1 | CASSETANEKLFF | TGTGCCAGCAGTGAGACAGCCAATGAAAAACTGTTTTTT
TRBJ2-5 | . | few | 14 | TRBV15 | CATSRVGDQETQYF | TGTGCCACCAGCAGAGTGGGCGACCAAGAGACCCAGTACTTC
TRBJ1-3 | . | few | 14 | TRBV7-2 | CASSLRTAGNTIYF | TGTGCCAGCAGCTTAAGGACGGCTGGAAACACCATATATTTT
TRBJ2-5 | TRBD2 | . | 14 | TRBV6-6 | CASSLAGGKKTQYF | TGTGCCAGCAGTCTAGCGGGGGGTAAAAAGACCCAGTACTTC
TRBJ2-1 | TRBD2 | few | 14 | TRBV20-1 | CSASSGGVYNEQFF | TGCAGTGCTAGTAGCGGGGGGGTTTACAATGAGCAGTTCTTC
TRBJ2-1 | TRBD1 | . | 15 | TRBV24-1 | CATSDPGQGNNEQFF | TGTGCCACCAGTGATCCGGGACAGGGGAATAATGAGCAGTTCTTC
TRBJ2-4 | TRBD2 | . | 16 | TRBV12-3/TRBV12-4 | CASSLRTSGGGNIQYF | TGTGCCAGCAGTTTACGGACTAGCGGGGGGGGAAACATTCAGTACTTC
TRBJ2-7 | . | . | 12 | TRBV7-2 | CASGYAPYEQYF | TGTGCCAGCGGCTATGCCCCCTACGAGCAGTACTTC
TRBJ2-2 | . | . | 11 | TRBV2 | CASSKSGELFF | TGTGCCAGCAGTAAATCCGGGGAGCTGTTTTTT
TRBJ2-3 | . | few | 14 | TRBV24-1 | CATADYASTDTQYF | TGTGCCACCGCCGACTATGCTAGCACAGATACGCAGTATTTT
TRBJ2-4 | . | few | 12 | TRBV12-3/TRBV12-4 | CASSYDTIMQYF | TGTGCCAGCAGCTATGACACGATAATGCAGTACTTC
TRBJ2-3 | . | few | 14 | TRBV7-8 | CASRVERGVDTQYF | TGTGCCAGCAGAGTAGAGCGAGGGGTCGATACGCAGTATTTT
TRBJ2-3 | . | . | 13 | TRBV10-3 | CAISELRLDTQYF | TGTGCCATCAGTGAGTTGCGGCTCGATACGCAGTATTTT
TRBJ2-3 | . | . | 16 | TRBV20-1 | CSARDLAIRGPDTQYF | TGCAGTGCTAGAGATCTAGCGATACGGGGCCCAGATACGCAGTATTTT
TRBJ2-1 | . | few | 21 | TRBV21-1 | CASSKADVRDAPSHSYNEQFF | TGTGCCAGCAGCAAAGCGGATGTTAGGGACGCGCCCTCTCACTCCTACAATGAGCAGTTCTTC
TRBJ2-2 | . | . | 16 | TRBV3-1 | CASSQPGTIDTGELFF | TGTGCCAGCAGCCAACCCGGGACAATTGACACCGGGGAGCTGTTTTTT
TRBJ1-2 | . | . | 13 | TRBV11-2 | CASSLGLEYGYTF | TGTGCCAGCAGCTTAGGTCTTGAGTATGGCTACACCTTC
TRBJ1-2 | TRBD1 | . | 13 | TRBV19 | CASSTTGSIGYTF | TGTGCCAGTAGTACGACAGGGAGTATAGGCTACACCTTC
TRBJ2-3 | . | few | 14 | TRBV28 | CASSYTPSTDTQYF | TGTGCCAGCAGTTACACCCCTAGCACAGATACGCAGTATTTT
TRBJ2-1 | . | few | 13 | TRBV4-2 | CASSQVSGREQFF | TGTGCCAGCAGCCAAGTGTCGGGACGAGAGCAGTTCTTC
TRBJ2-1 | TRBD2 | many | 15 | TRBV7-2 | CASSLASGLYNEQFF | TGTGCCAGCAGCTTGGCTAGCGGCCTATACAATGAGCAGTTCTTC
TRBJ1-2 | . | few | 14 | TRBV2 | CASSEDKGLYGYTF | TGTGCCAGCAGTGAAGACAAGGGCCTCTATGGCTACACCTTC
TRBJ2-1 | . | few | 14 | TRBV10-3 | CAISAASAYNEQFF | TGTGCCATCAGTGCGGCTAGCGCATACAATGAGCAGTTCTTC
TRBJ2-4 | TRBD1 | few | 12 | TRBV10-3 | CASGQEGDIQYF | TGTGCCAGCGGACAGGAAGGGGACATTCAGTACTTC
TRBJ1-2 | . | few | 14 | TRBV20-1 | CSARDQRSNYGYTF | TGCAGTGCTAGAGATCAGCGGTCTAACTATGGCTACACCTTC
TRBJ2-7 | . | . | 16 | TRBV27 | CANSLRAGTSSYEQYF | TGTGCCAACAGTTTAAGGGCCGGGACAAGCTCCTACGAGCAGTACTTC
TRBJ1-5 | TRBD1 | few | 16 | TRBV7-6 | CASRSMDRVSNQPQHF | TGTGCCAGCAGGTCGATGGACAGGGTTTCAAATCAGCCCCAGCATTTT
TRBJ2-3 | . | . | 14 | TRBV27 | CASKVGGTTDTQYF | TGTGCCAGCAAAGTGGGCGGAACCACAGATACGCAGTATTTT
TRBJ2-7 | . | few | 14 | TRBV20-1 | CSASLVGQPYEQYF | TGCAGTGCTAGCTTGGTCGGGCAGCCTTACGAGCAGTACTTC
TRBJ2-3 | . | . | 14 | TRBV7-8 | CASSPTTGLNREYF | TGTGCCAGCAGCCCCACGACCGGTCTTAACAGGGAGTATTTT
TRBJ2-7 | TRBD2 | . | 14 | TRBV20-1 | CSAQSGTSFSEQYF | TGCAGTGCACAATCCGGGACTAGCTTTAGTGAGCAGTACTTC
TRBJ1-2 | . | . | 13 | TRBV5-1 | CASSLVDYQGYTF | TGCGCCAGCAGCTTGGTAGACTACCAAGGCTACACCTTC
TRBJ1-6 | . | few | 13 | TRBV10-3 | CAISEVGGRPLHF | TGTGCCATCAGTGAGGTCGGAGGCCGGCCCCTCCACTTT
TRBJ2-5 | . | . | 15 | TRBV5-1 | CASSLRTAPQETQYF | TGCGCCAGCAGCTTGCGAACGGCCCCCCAAGAGACCCAGTACTTC
TRBJ2-7 | TRBD2 | few | 16 | TRBV11-2 | CASSLAYGGGSYEQYF | TGTGCCAGCAGCTTAGCGTATGGCGGGGGTTCCTACGAGCAGTACTTC
TRBJ2-1 | TRBD2 | . | 16 | TRBV10-3 | CAISGTSGRAYNEQFF | TGTGCCATCAGTGGGACTAGCGGGAGGGCCTACAATGAGCAGTTCTTC
TRBJ1-6 | . | . | 15 | TRBV20-1 | CSANRQASYNSPLHF | TGCAGTGCCAACCGACAGGCCTCCTATAATTCACCCCTCCACTTT
TRBJ2-3 | . | . | 13 | TRBV7-9 | CASSLSRQDTQYF | TGTGCCAGCAGCTTATCCCGACAGGATACGCAGTATTTT
TRBJ1-1 | . | . | 15 | TRBV20-1 | CSARGRSTQNTEAFF | TGCAGTGCTAGAGGACGGTCAACACAGAACACTGAAGCTTTCTTT